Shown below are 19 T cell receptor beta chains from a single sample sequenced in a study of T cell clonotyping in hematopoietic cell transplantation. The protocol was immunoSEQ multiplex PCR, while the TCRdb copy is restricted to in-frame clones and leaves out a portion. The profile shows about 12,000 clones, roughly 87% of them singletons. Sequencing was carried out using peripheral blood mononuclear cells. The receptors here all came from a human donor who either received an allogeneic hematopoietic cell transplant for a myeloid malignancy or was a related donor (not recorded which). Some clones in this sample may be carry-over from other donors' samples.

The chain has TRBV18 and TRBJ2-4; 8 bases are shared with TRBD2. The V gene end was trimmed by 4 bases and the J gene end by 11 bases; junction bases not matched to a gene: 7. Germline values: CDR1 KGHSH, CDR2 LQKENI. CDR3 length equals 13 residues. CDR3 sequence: CASSREVSGVQYF. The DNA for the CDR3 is TGTGCCAGCTCACGAGAGGTTAGCGGGGTTCAGTACTTC.

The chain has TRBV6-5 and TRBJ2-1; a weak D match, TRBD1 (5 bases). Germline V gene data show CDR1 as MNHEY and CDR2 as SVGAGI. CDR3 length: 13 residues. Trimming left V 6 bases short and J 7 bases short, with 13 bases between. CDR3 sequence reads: CASSLIKGNEQFF. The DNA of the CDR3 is TGTGCCAGCAGCCTAATCAAGGGGAATGAGCAGTTCTTC.

CDR3 nucleotides: TGCAGCGCACAACTGGACTGGGGCTCTGGGGCCAACGTCCTGACTTTC. It codes for CSAQLDWGSGANVLTF. The gene calls are TRBV29-1 and TRBJ2-6; maybe TRBD2 (5 bases). The CDR3 consists of 16 residues. The V and J ends lost 7 bases and 0 bases respectively, with 16 bases between them. CDR1 and CDR2 (germline): SQVTM, ANQGSEA. The variable domain in full, completed from reference TRBV29-1 and TRBJ2-6, reads SAVISQKPSRDICQRGTSLTIQCQVDSQVTMMFWYRQQPGQSLTLIATANQGSEATYESGFVIDKFPISRPNLTFSTLTVSNMSPEDSSIYLCSAQLDWGSGANVLTFGAGSRLTVL.

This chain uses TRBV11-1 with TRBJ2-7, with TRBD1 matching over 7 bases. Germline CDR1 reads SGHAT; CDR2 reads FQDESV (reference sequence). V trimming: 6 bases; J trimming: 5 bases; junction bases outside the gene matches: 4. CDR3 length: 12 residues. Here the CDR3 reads CASSPDRDEQYF. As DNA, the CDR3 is TGTGCCAGCAGTCCCGACAGGGACGAGCAGTACTTC.

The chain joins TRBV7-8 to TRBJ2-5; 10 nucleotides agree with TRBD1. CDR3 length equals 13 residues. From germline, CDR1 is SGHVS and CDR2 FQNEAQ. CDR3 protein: CASGGTGEETQYF. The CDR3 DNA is TGTGCTTCGGGGGGGACAGGGGAAGAGACCCAGTACTTC.

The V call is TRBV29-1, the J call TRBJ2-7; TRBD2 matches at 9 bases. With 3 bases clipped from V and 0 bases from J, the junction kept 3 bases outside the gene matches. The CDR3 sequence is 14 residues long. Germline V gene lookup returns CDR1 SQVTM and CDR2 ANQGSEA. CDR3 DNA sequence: TGCAGCGTTGATGCGGGGGGGACCTCCTACGAGCAGTACTTC. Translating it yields CSVDAGGTSYEQYF.

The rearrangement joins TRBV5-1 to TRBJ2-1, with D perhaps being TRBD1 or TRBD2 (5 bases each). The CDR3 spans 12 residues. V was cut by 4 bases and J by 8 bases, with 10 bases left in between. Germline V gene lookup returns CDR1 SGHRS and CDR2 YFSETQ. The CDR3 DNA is TGCGCCAGCAGCCCGAGGGGTGATGAGCAGTTCTTC. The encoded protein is CASSPRGDEQFF.

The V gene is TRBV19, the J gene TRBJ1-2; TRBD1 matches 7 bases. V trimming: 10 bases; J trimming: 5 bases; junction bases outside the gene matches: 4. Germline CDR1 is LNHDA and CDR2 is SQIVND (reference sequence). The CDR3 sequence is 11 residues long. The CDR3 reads CATQGIYGYTF. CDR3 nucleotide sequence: TGTGCCACACAGGGGATTTATGGCTACACCTTC.

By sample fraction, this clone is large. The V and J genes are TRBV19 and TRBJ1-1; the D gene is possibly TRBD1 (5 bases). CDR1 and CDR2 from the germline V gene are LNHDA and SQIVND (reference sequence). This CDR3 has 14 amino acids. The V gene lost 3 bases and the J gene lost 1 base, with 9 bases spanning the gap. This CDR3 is CASSIDSPNTEAFF. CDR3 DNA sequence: TGTGCCAGTAGTATCGACAGCCCGAACACTGAAGCTTTCTTT.

The CDR3 loop is CASSSPGRSSYEQYF. For the CDR3, the DNA is TGTGCCAGCAGTTCCCCGGGACGTAGCTCCTACGAGCAGTACTTC. The V gene is TRBV6-6, the J gene TRBJ2-7; D possibly matches TRBD1 or TRBD2 (5 bases each). The CDR3 has 15 amino acids. The V end lost 4 bases, the J end lost 0 bases, and 13 bases lay between the germline ends. Germline lookup yields CDR1 MNHNY and CDR2 SVGAGI (reference sequence).

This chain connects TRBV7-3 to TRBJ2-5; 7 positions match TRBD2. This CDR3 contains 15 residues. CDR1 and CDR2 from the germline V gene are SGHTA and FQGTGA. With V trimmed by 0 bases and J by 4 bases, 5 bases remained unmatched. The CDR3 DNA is TGTGCCAGCAGCTTAACGGGGGGGACGGGAGAGACCCAGTACTTC. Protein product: CASSLTGGTGETQYF.

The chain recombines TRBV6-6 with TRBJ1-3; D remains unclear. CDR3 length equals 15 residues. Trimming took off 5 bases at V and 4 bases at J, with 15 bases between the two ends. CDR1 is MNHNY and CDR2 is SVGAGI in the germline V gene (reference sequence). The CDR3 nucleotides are TGTGCCAGCAGTCACGGACCGGATCAGGGAAACACCATATATTTT. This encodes CASSHGPDQGNTIYF.

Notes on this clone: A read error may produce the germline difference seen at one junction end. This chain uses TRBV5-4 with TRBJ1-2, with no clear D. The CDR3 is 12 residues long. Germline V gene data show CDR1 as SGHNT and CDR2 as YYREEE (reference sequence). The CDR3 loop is CASSLGNSGYTF. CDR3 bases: TGTGCCAGCAGCTTGGGAAACTCTGGCTACACCTTC.

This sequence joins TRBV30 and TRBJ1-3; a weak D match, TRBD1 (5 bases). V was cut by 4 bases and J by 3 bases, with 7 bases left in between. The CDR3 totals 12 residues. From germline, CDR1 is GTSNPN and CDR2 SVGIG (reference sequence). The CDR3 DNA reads TGTGCCTGGACTACAGGTGGAAACACCATATATTTT. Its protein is CAWTTGGNTIYF.

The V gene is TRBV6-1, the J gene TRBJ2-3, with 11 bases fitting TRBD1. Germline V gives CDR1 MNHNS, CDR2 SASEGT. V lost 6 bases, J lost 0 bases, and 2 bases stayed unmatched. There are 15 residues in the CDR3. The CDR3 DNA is TGTGCCAGCAGCAGGGACAGGGGGAGCACAGATACGCAGTATTTT. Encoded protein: CASSRDRGSTDTQYF.

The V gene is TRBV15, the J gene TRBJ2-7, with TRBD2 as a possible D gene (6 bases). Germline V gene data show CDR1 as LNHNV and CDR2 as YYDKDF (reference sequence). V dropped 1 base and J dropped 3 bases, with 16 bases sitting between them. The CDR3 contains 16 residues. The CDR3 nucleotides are TGTGCCACCAGCAGAGGTCGGCTACGGGGAGGCTACGAGCAGTACTTC. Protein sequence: CATSRGRLRGGYEQYF.

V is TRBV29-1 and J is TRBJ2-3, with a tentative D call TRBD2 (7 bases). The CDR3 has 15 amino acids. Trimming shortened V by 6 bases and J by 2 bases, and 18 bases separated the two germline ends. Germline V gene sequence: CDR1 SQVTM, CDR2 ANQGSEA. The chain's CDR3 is CSVDSGGLTTDTQYF. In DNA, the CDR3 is TGCAGCGTGGATTCGGGGGGCCTGACCACAGATACGCAGTATTTT.

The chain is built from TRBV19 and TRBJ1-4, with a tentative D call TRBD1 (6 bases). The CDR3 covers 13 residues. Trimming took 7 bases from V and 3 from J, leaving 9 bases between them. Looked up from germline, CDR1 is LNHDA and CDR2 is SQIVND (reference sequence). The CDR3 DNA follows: TGTGCCAGTAACAGGGCAGCTAATGAAAAACTGTTTTTT. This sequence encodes CASNRAANEKLFF.

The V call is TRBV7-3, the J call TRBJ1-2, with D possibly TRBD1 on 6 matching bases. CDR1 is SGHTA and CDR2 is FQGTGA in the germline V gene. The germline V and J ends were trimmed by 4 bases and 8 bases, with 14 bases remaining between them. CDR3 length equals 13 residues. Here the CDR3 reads CASSSADREGYTF. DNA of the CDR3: TGTGCCAGCAGCTCCGCGGACAGAGAGGGCTACACCTTC.